This T cell receptor beta chain derives from a study of PD-1 blockade in mismatch repair-deficient tumors. Study-level findings and limits: Tumor-resident clones, often undetectable pretreatment in blood, expanded then contracted after pembrolizumab.

Every patient had mismatch repair deficiency by PCR or immunohistochemistry. This CDR3 region has 18 residues. The V segment lost 9 bases and the J segment 2 bases; nucleotides outside the gene matches: 14. Germline V gene data show CDR1 as MNHEY and CDR2 as SMNVEV (reference sequence). Profiled with immunoSEQ multiplex PCR; TCRdb holds only in-frame clones, not every one. The sample lists tens of thousands of clones; roughly 80% were seen once. Comment on this clone: The antigen is unknown.

The sequenced sample was peripheral blood, obtained 12 weeks after starting pembrolizumab. This rearrangement joins TRBV27 to TRBJ2-2; 11 positions match TRBD2. The sequence derives from an adult with mismatch repair-deficient cancer. The CDR3 nucleotides are TGTGCCAGTCTAAGTACTAGCGGGAGAGATCCTAACACCGGGGAGCTGTTTTTT. Protein product: CASLSTSGRDPNTGELFF.